The rows below give T cell receptor beta chains drawn from one sample of a study of T cell responses to AZD1222 COVID-19 vaccine. The table came from immunoSEQ multiplex PCR; TCRdb's copy has only in-frame clones and leaves some out. The sample includes 200,000 to 250,000 clones, 85% to 95% of them seen just once. Here the sequenced sample was peripheral blood, taken on day 0 of MenACWY control vaccination. These TCRs come from an adult in good health. Each CDR3 is given with its conserved first and last residue. The order of the fields is V gene, CDR3 protein.

v_gene: TRBV28; CDR3aa: CATVTGTEAFF
v_gene: TRBV7-6; CDR3aa: CASARGETQYF
v_gene: TRBV4-3; CDR3aa: CASSQDLRLTEAFF
v_gene: TRBV2; CDR3aa: CASEPNREVAEAFF
v_gene: TRBV5-1; CDR3aa: CASSPGRGNEKLFF
v_gene: TRBV3-1/TRBV3-2; CDR3aa: CASSQVTGLPGETQYF
v_gene: TRBV12-3/TRBV12-4; CDR3aa: CASSLRVAEGYTF
v_gene: TRBV6-5; CDR3aa: CASRLRQNEKLFF
v_gene: TRBV6-1; CDR3aa: CASSEGSSGANVLTF
v_gene: TRBV6-6; CDR3aa: CASSYSSHTQYF
v_gene: TRBV12-5; CDR3aa: CASGLVHLTNTGELFF
v_gene: TRBV2; CDR3aa: CASSPGVYSNQPQHF
v_gene: TRBV25-1; CDR3aa: CASMELQRTGGEQYF
v_gene: TRBV28; CDR3aa: CASSFVGTGGRETQYF
v_gene: TRBV29-1; CDR3aa: CSVETGRSSGNTIYF
v_gene: TRBV5-6; CDR3aa: CASSITDTQYF
v_gene: TRBV19; CDR3aa: CASRKERDTGELFF
v_gene: TRBV7-9; CDR3aa: CASSSLSGQGNNEQFF
v_gene: TRBV29-1; CDR3aa: CSVEDIKGGTDTQYF
v_gene: TRBV12-3/TRBV12-4; CDR3aa: CASSLNPYQPQHF
v_gene: TRBV27; CDR3aa: CASRRQGSTEAFF
v_gene: TRBV9; CDR3aa: CASSRGVANTEAFF
v_gene: TRBV14; CDR3aa: CASSRLDPDTGELFF
v_gene: TRBV30; CDR3aa: CAWSVLSGRETQYF
v_gene: TRBV12-3/TRBV12-4; CDR3aa: CASSLRGRLFF
v_gene: TRBV5-4; CDR3aa: CASSAGQGAGGANVLTF
v_gene: TRBV5-1; CDR3aa: CASSLYDRDRGIHEQYF
v_gene: TRBV4-3; CDR3aa: CASSQELTGSGYTF
v_gene: TRBV3-1/TRBV3-2; CDR3aa: CASSRPGTGRKLFF